Only a few counts were recorded for the clone carrying this T cell receptor beta chain. Antigen unknown. The data stem from a study of identical twins. The study's findings and limits: Because invariant MAIT and iNKT cells could be present, zero-insertion analyses could be partly confounded. For out-of-frame alpha sequences shared by twins, low generation probability was in excess.

The V gene's germline CDR1 is SQVTM and CDR2 ANQGSEA. V lost 4 bases to trimming and J lost 8 bases, with 11 bases between them. This CDR3 contains 12 residues. A universal primer binding site was introduced by template switching. The final cDNA contained unique molecular identifiers. Using its own MiXCR run on the 5' RACE reads, TCRdb lists one record per CDR3 protein. The top ten clones hold 0.35% to 0.45% of a sample with approximately 500,000 distinct CDR3 sequences, approximately 14% of them seen once. This same sample was also taken into another study, of yellow fever vaccine responses in identical twins.

The V call is TRBV29-1, the J call TRBJ1-4; tentatively, D is TRBD1 (5 bases). The source material was CD4+ T cells sorted from blood. The sequence was obtained from a woman younger than 35 in good health. The CDR3 DNA sequence: TGCAGCGTTGGTGGGGGAGTCGAAAAACTGTTTTTT. This encodes CSVGGGVEKLFF.